The sequence of this T cell receptor (beta chain) was determined in a study of T cell responses to AZD1222 COVID-19 vaccine. Study-level results: Only a handful of AZD1222 recipients, several in all, had baseline seropositivity. Spike-specific TCR depth and breadth grew after two AZD1222 doses. Most donors were white British and more were female, and clonal diversity was possibly underestimated. Reportedly, nearly half the spike-specific TCRs target unmutated variant regions.

Data came from immunoSEQ multiplex PCR; TCRdb stores just in-frame clones and leaves some out. This table holds 140,000 to 150,000 clones, 92% found once. Remarks on this clone: What it binds is unknown.

CDR1 KGHDR and CDR2 SFDVKD come from the germline V gene. The CDR3 totals 17 residues. Trimming removed 1 base from V and 1 base from J, with 12 bases in between. This TCR was recovered from an adult who received the AZD1222 COVID-19 vaccine. V and J are TRBV24-1 and TRBJ2-2, with TRBD1 as a possible D gene (6 bases). The sequencing here drew on peripheral blood, taken 28 days after the second AZD1222 dose. CDR3 loop: CATSDLGSGENTGELFF. CDR3 nucleotide sequence: TGTGCCACCAGTGATTTAGGGTCAGGGGAGAACACCGGGGAGCTGTTTTTT.